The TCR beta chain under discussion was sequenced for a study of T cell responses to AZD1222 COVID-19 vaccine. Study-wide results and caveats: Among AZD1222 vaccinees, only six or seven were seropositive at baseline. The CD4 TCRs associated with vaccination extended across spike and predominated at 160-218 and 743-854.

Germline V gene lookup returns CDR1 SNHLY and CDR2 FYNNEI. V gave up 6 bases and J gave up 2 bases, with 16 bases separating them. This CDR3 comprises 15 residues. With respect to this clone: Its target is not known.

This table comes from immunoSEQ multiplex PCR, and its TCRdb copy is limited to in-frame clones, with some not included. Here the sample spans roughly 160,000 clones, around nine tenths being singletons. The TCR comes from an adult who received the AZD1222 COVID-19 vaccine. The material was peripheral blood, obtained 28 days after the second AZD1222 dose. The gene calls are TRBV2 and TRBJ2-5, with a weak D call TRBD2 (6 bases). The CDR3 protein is CASRKDYRRQETQYF. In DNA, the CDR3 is TGTGCCAGCAGAAAGGACTATAGGCGTCAAGAGACCCAGTACTTC. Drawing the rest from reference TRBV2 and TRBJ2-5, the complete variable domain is EPEVTQTPSHQVTQMGQEVILRCVPISNHLYFYWYRQILGQKVEFLVSFYNNEISEKSEIFDDQFSVERPDGSNFTLKIRSTKLEDSAMYFCASRKDYRRQETQYFGPGTRLLVL.